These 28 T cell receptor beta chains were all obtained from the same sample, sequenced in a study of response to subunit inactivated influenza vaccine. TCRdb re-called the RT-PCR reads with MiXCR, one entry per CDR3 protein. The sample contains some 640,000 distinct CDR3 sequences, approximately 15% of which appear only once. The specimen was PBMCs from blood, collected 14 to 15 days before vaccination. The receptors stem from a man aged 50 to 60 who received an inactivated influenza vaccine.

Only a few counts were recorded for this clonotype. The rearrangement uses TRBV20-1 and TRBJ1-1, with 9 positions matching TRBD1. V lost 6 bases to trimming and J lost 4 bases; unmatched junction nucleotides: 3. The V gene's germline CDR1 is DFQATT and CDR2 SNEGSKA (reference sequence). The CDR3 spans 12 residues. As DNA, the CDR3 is TGCAGTGCGGGGACAGGGTCCACTGAAGCTTTCTTT. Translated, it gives CSAGTGSTEAFF.

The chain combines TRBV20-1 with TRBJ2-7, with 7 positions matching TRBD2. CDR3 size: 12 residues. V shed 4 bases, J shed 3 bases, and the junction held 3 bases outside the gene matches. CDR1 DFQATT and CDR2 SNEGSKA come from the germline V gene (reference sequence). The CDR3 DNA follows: TGCAGTGCTAACGGGGGGATCTACGAGCAGTACTTC. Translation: CSANGGIYEQYF.

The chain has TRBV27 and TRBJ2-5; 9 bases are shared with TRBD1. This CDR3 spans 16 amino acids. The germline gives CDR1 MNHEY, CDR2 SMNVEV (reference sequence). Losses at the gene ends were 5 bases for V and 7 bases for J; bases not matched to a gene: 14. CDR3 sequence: CASSHPSGTGPGTQYF. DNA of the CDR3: TGTGCCAGCAGTCACCCCTCCGGGACAGGGCCAGGGACCCAGTACTTC.

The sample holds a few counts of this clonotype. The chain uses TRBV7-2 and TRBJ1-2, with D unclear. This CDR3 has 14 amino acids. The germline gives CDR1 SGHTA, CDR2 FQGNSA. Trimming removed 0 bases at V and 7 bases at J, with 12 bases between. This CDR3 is CASSLATASPGYTF. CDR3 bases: TGTGCCAGCAGCTTAGCCACAGCCTCGCCTGGCTACACCTTC.

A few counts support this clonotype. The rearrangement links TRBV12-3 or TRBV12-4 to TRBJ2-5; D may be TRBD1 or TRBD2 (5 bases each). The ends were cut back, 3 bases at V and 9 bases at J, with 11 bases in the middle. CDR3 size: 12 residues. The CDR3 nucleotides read TGTGCCAGCAGTTTGAGGATGGGGGCCCAGTACTTC. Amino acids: CASSLRMGAQYF.

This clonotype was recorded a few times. The CDR3: CASSPASTNTEAFF. The CDR3 nucleotides read TGTGCCAGCTCCCCTGCGTCGACGAACACTGAAGCTTTCTTT. V and J are TRBV18 and TRBJ1-1; D is unresolved. V lost 6 bases, J lost 1 base, and 12 bases lay in between. From germline, CDR1 is KGHSH and CDR2 LQKENI. This CDR3 is 14 amino acids long. Drawing the rest from reference TRBV18 and TRBJ1-1, the complete variable domain is NAGVMQNPRHLVRRRGQEARLRCSPMKGHSHVYWYRQLPEEGLKFMVYLQKENIIDESGMPKERFSAEFPKEGPSILRIQQVVRGDSAAYFCASSPASTNTEAFFGQGTRLTVV.

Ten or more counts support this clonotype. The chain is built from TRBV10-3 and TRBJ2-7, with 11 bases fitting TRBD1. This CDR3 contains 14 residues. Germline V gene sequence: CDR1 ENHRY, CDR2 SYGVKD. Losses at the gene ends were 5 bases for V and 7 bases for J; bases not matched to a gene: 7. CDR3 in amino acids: CAISRGQGAQEQYF. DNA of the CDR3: TGTGCCATCAGTCGCGGACAGGGGGCTCAAGAGCAGTACTTC.

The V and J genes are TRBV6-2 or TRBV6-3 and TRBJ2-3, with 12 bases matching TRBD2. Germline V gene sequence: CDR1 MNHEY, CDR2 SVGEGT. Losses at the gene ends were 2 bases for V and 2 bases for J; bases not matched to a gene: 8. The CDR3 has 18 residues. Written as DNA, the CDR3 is TGTGCCAGCAGTTACCCCCTTGGACTAGCGGGGCACACAGATACGCAGTATTTT. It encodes CASSYPLGLAGHTDTQYF.

Written as DNA, the CDR3 is TGTGCCAGCAGCTTGGGACAGGGTCTTGTAGAGCCCCAGCATTTT. It codes for CASSLGQGLVEPQHF. The chain uses TRBV5-6 and TRBJ1-5; 7 positions match TRBD1. Germline assignment: CDR1 SGHDT and CDR2 YYEEEE. Trimming removed 0 bases from V and 8 bases from J; junction bases left unmatched: 8. This CDR3 is 15 amino acids long. Looking up the rest from reference TRBV5-6 and TRBJ1-5 gives the full variable domain: DAGVTQSPTHLIKTRGQQVTLRCSPKSGHDTVSWYQQALGQGPQFIFQYYEEEERQRGNFPDRFSGHQFPNYSSELNVNALLLGDSALYLCASSLGQGLVEPQHFGDGTRLSIL.

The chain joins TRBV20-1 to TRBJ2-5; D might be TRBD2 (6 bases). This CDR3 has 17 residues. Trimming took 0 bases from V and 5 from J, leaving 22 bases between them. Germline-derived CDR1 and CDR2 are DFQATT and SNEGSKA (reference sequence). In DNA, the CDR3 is TGCAGTGCTAGAGATTGGGGGACTGAAAAAAGACGGGAGACCCAGTACTTC. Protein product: CSARDWGTEKRRETQYF.

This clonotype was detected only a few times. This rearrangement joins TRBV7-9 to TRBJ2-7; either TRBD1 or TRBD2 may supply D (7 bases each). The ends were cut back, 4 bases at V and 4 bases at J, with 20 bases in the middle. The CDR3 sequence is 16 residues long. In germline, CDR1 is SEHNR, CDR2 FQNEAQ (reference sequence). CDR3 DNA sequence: TGTGCCAGCAGCTCCCCAGCTGGGAGGGGGCGATACGAGCAGTACTTC. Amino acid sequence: CASSSPAGRGRYEQYF.

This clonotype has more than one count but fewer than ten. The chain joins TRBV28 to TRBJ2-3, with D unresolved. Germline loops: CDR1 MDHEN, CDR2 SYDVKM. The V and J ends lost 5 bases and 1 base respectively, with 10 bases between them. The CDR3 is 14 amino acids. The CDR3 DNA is TGTGCCAGCAGTGTTGCTGCCCGCACAGATACGCAGTATTTT. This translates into CASSVAARTDTQYF.

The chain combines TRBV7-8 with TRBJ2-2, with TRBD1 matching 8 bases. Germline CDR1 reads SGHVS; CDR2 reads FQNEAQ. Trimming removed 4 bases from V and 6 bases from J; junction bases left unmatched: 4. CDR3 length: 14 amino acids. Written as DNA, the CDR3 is TGTGCCAGCAGCTCCAGGACAGGGTCCGGGGAGCTGTTTTTT. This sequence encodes CASSSRTGSGELFF.

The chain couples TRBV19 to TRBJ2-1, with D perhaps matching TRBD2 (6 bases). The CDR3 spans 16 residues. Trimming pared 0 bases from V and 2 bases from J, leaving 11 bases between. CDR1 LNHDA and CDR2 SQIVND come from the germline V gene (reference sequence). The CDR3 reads CASSIDRRRAYNEQFF. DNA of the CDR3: TGTGCCAGTAGTATAGATCGTCGGAGGGCCTACAATGAGCAGTTCTTC.

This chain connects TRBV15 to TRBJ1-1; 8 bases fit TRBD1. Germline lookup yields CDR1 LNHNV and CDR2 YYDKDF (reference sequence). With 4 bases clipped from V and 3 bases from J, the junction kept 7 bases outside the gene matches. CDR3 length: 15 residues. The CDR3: CATSTLQGVYTEAFF. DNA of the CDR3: TGTGCCACCAGCACTCTACAGGGGGTATACACTGAAGCTTTCTTT.

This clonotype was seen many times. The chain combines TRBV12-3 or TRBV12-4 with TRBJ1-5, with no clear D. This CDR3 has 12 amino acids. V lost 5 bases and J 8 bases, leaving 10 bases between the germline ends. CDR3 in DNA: TGTGCCAGCAGTCCGGCCCACGAGCCCCAGCATTTT. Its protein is CASSPAHEPQHF.

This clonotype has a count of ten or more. CDR3 coding DNA: TGCGCCAGCAGTGAAGCCGGGACAGGGGGCTACAATGAGCAGTTCTTC. It codes for CASSEAGTGGYNEQFF. The V and J genes are TRBV10-1 and TRBJ2-1; the match to TRBD1 covers 11 bases. The germline V gene encodes CDR1 WNHNN and CDR2 SYGVQD (reference sequence). CDR3 length: 16 amino acids. V lost 3 bases and J lost 3; bases outside the gene matches: 4.

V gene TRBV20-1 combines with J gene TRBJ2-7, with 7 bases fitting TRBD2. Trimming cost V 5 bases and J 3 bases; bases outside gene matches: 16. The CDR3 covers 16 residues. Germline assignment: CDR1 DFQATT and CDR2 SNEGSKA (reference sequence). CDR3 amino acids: CSACLLARSLFYEQYF. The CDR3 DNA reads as TGCAGTGCTTGTCTACTAGCGCGAAGCCTCTTCTACGAGCAGTACTTC.

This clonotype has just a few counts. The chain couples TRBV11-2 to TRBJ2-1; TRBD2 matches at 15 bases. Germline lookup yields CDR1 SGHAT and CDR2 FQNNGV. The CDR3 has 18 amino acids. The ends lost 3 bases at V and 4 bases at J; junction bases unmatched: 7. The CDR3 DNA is TGTGCCAGCAGCTTCCTGGGACTAGCGGGAGGCCCATACAATGAGCAGTTCTTC. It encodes CASSFLGLAGGPYNEQFF.

CDR3 region: CSARDQTWGSSYNEQFF. In nucleotides, the CDR3 is TGCAGTGCTAGAGATCAAACCTGGGGTAGCTCCTACAATGAGCAGTTCTTC. J is TRBJ2-1 and V is TRBV20-1; D unclear. The CDR3 sequence is 17 residues long. V gave up 0 bases and J gave up 0 bases, with 15 bases separating them. Germline V gene lookup returns CDR1 DFQATT and CDR2 SNEGSKA (reference sequence).

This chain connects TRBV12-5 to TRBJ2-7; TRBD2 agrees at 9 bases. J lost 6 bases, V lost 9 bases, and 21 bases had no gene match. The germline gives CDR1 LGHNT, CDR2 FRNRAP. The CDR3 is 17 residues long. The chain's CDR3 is CARREALTRSGGCEQYF. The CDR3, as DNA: TGTGCTAGACGGGAGGCCTTAACGCGGAGCGGGGGGTGCGAGCAGTACTTC.

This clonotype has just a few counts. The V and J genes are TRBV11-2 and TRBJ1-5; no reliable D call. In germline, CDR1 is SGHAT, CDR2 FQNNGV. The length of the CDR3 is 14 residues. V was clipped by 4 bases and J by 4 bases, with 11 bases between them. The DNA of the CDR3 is TGTGCCAGCAGCTCAAATAGCCCTAATCAGCCCCAGCATTTT. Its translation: CASSSNSPNQPQHF.

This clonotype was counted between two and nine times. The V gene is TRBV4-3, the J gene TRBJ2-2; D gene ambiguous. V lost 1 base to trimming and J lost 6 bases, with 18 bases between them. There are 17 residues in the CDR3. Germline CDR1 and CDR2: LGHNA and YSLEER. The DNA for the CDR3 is TGCGCCAGCAGCCAAGTACCCGCGGTCGGAAATCCCGGGGAGCTGTTTTTT. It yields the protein CASSQVPAVGNPGELFF.

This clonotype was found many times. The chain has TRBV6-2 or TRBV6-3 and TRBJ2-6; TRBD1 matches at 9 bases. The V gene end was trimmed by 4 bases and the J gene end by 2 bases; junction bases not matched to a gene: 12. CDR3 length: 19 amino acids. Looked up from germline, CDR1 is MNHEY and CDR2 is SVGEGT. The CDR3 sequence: CASSSRTGALPPGANVLTF. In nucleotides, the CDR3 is TGTGCCAGCAGTTCCCGGACAGGGGCTCTACCACCTGGGGCCAACGTCCTGACTTTC.

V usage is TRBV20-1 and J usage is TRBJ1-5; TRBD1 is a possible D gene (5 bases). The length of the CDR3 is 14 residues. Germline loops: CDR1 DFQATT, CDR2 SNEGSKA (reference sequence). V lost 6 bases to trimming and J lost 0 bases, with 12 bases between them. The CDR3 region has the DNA TGCAGTGCCCAGGGACGGAGTAGCAATCAGCCCCAGCATTTT. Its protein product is CSAQGRSSNQPQHF.

In nucleotides, the CDR3 is TGCAGTGCCATCCGTGCCGGGACGATCAATCAGCCCCAGCATTTT. It specifies CSAIRAGTINQPQHF. V usage is TRBV20-1 and J usage is TRBJ1-5; a possible D gene is TRBD1 (5 bases). Per germline, CDR1 DFQATT and CDR2 SNEGSKA (reference sequence). V gave up 6 bases and J gave up 3 bases, with 18 bases separating them. The CDR3 contains 15 residues.

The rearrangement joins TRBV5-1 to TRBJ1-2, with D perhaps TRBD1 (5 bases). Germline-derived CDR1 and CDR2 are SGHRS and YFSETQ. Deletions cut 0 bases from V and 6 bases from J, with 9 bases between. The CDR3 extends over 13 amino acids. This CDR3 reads CASSLEAGNGYTF. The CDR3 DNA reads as TGCGCCAGCAGCTTGGAGGCAGGGAATGGCTACACCTTC.

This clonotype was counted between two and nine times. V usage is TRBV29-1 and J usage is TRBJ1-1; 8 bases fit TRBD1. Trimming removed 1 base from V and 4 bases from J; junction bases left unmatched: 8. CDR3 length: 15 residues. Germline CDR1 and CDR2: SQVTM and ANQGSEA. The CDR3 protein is CSVEARGRGATEAFF. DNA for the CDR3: TGCAGCGTTGAAGCCAGGGGGCGTGGGGCCACTGAAGCTTTCTTT. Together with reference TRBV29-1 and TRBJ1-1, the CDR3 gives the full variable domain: SAVISQKPSRDICQRGTSLTIQCQVDSQVTMMFWYRQQPGQSLTLIATANQGSEATYESGFVIDKFPISRPNLTFSTLTVSNMSPEDSSIYLCSVEARGRGATEAFFGQGTRLTVV.